The following is a T cell receptor beta chain sequence with its context. Antigen unknown. This sample is part of a study of cytomegalovirus exposure and HLA in healthy donors. General study points: Among donors in an Asian-associated ancestry cluster, a later analysis reportedly found fewer N-insertions than the roughly 700-donor mean. Across donors, most TCRs were seen rarely, yet some public ones were widespread. The only immune exposure information that was available was CMV serostatus.

This CDR3 has 13 amino acids. 60 Vbeta and 13 Jbeta primers were used in PCR. Assay: immunoSEQ multiplex PCR; the TCRdb copy retains only in-frame clones and omits some. The table includes fewer than 100,000 clones, about 80% detected once. The V call is TRBV21-1, the J call TRBJ1-5. TRBV21-1 is an annotated pseudogene. The TCR sequence derives from a man aged 40-55 years in good health and CMV-seropositive. Sequencing was performed on PBMCs. The CDR3 loop is CASSKNGGEPQHF. Here the CDR3 DNA reads TGTGCCAGCAGCAAAAATGGGGGGGAGCCCCAGCATTTT.